The T cell receptor (beta chain) under discussion was sequenced for a study of T cell responses to AZD1222 COVID-19 vaccine. Data came from immunoSEQ multiplex PCR; TCRdb stores just in-frame clones and leaves some out. The data contain about 100,000 clones, around 92% of them singletons. CDR3 length: 19 residues. Germline assignment: CDR1 MGHRA and CDR2 YSYEKL. Trimming removed 6 bases at V and 0 bases at J, with 21 bases between. As regards this clone: No antigen is known for it.

Regarding the study as a whole: Regions 160-218 and 743-854 held dominance among vaccine-associated CD4 TCRs, which spanned spike. Every sample of the repertoires postdated the peak T cell response. Once two AZD1222 doses were given, Spike-specific TCR breadth and depth went up.

Here the sequenced sample was peripheral blood, taken 28 days after the second AZD1222 dose. This chain joins TRBV4-1 and TRBJ1-6; D may be TRBD1 (5 bases). The sequence came from an adult who received the AZD1222 COVID-19 vaccine. This CDR3 is CASSPLLKDRSSYNSPLHF. The CDR3 DNA follows: TGCGCCAGCAGTCCACTTCTAAAAGACAGAAGCTCCTATAATTCACCCCTCCACTTT.